This T cell receptor beta chain was obtained from a study of metastatic and nonmetastatic thyroid tumors. This CDR3 spans 14 amino acids. The V gene lost 5 bases and the J gene lost 6 bases, with 16 bases spanning the gap. The germline V gene has CDR1 GTSNPN and CDR2 SVGIG (reference sequence). Of note for this clone: Antigen: not known.

General observations from the study: According to reports, the diversity of TCR beta was significantly higher in malignant thyroid tumors than in benign nodules, and this held in both blood and tumor samples.

Every patient underwent thyroid surgery untreated. Authors' processing steps: Between-group CDR3 differences, defined by clinicopathological status, yielded a distant-metastasis classifier for papillary thyroid cancer. MiXCR re-clonotyped the PCR reads for TCRdb. The V and J calls here are based on TCRdb, not the publication. This sample has approximately 24,000 clones, with under 25% found just once. The sequence was obtained from a male donor with papillary thyroid cancer or a benign thyroid nodule (not recorded which). Some clones in this sample may be carry-over from other donors' samples. Sequenced input: blood. V usage is TRBV30 and J usage is TRBJ2-2, with a weak D call TRBD2 (6 bases). This CDR3 reads CAWASAPRAGELFF. CDR3 in DNA: TGTGCCTGGGCTAGCGCTCCCAGGGCCGGGGAGCTGTTTTTT.